These T cell receptor beta chains were read from a single sample in a study of cytomegalovirus exposure and HLA in healthy donors. Assay: immunoSEQ multiplex PCR; the TCRdb copy retains only in-frame clones and omits some. The sample holds some 130,000 clones, roughly 80% seen once. Material: PBMCs. The receptors derive from a male donor in good health and CMV-seronegative. Each CDR3 is given with its conserved first and last residue. D genes are given only for firm matches. For some rows the clone size is stated as once, few or many, or as a class when expanded; others skip it.

>NA|TRBD1|TRBJ2-7|TRBV19
TGTGCCAGTAGCACAATTGGGACAGCGTACGAGCAGTACTTC
CASSTIGTAYEQYF
>NA|TRBD2|TRBJ2-7|TRBV4-3
TGCGCCAGCAGCCAAGGGACTAGCGGGACCCCCTACGAGCAGTACTTC
CASSQGTSGTPYEQYF
>NA|TRBD1|TRBJ1-6|TRBV5-1
TGCGCCAGCAGCTTATACCGGGACAGGGGCAATTCACCCCTCCACTTT
CASSLYRDRGNSPLHF
>NA|NA|TRBJ2-7|TRBV18
TGTGCCAGCTCACCAGGAGGTTCCTACGAGCAGTACTTC
CASSPGGSYEQYF
>NA|NA|TRBJ1-2|TRBV5-6
TGTGCCAGCAGCCTGCAGGGGGGCTACACCTTC
CASSLQGGYTF
>NA|NA|TRBJ1-4|TRBV7-9
TGTGCCAGCAGCCCCCGGGGAGCTGCTAATGAAAAACTGTTTTTT
CASSPRGAANEKLFF
>NA|TRBD2|TRBJ2-1|TRBV7-9
TGTGCCAGCAGCTTAGTGGGACTAGCGGGACGGAATGAGCAGTTCTTC
CASSLVGLAGRNEQFF
>NA|TRBD2|TRBJ2-3|TRBV27
TGTGCCAGCAGTTTAATTAAGGGTGGGACTAGCTTCACAGATACGCAGTATTTT
CASSLIKGGTSFTDTQYF
>NA|NA|TRBJ2-2|TRBV19
TGTGCCAGTAGTCTCTATGGGGCAGGGGCCGGGGAGCTGTTTTTT
CASSLYGAGAGELFF
>NA|TRBD1|TRBJ1-4|TRBV28
TGTGCCAGCAGTTCCCGGCAGGGGGGAAGGGTTGTTGAAAAACTGTTTTTT
CASSSRQGGRVVEKLFF
>NA|NA|TRBJ2-3|TRBV9
TGTGCCAGCAGCGTAGCTGGGGGCGTGGGCGATACGCAGTATTTT
CASSVAGGVGDTQYF
>NA|TRBD1|TRBJ1-2|TRBV28
TGTGCCAGCAGACGGGGACAGATGAATGGCTACACCTTC
CASRRGQMNGYTF
>NA|TRBD1|TRBJ2-3|TRBV7-2
TGTGCCAGCAAAAGACAGGGCGGCAGCACAGATACGCAGTATTTT
CASKRQGGSTDTQYF
>NA|TRBD1|TRBJ1-4|TRBV5-6
TGTGCCAGCAGCTTAAGACAGGGTGGGACTAATGAAAAACTGTTTTTT
CASSLRQGGTNEKLFF
>NA|NA|TRBJ2-7|TRBV19
TGTGCCAGTAGTATAGAAGGGGTCCCCTCCTACGAGCAGTACTTC
CASSIEGVPSYEQYF
>few|NA|TRBJ1-3|TRBV5-4
TGTGCCAGCAGTAAAGACAGCTACTCTGGAAACACCATATATTTT
CASSKDSYSGNTIYF
>NA|NA|TRBJ1-6|TRBV27
TGTGCCAGCAGTTACTCCACTCATTCACCCCTCCACTTT
CASSYSTHSPLHF
>NA|TRBD1|TRBJ2-1|TRBV11-3
TGTGCCAGCAGCTTAGATCGATCACTCCCGGGACAGGGACACTACAATGAGCAGTTCTTC
CASSLDRSLPGQGHYNEQFF
>NA|NA|TRBJ2-3|TRBV19
TGTGCCAGTAGTAGCAGGGTTACAGATACGCAGTATTTT
CASSSRVTDTQYF
>few|TRBD2|TRBJ2-7|TRBV2
TGTGCCTCCCTTGCCGAGACTAGCGGGAGGGCACGCTACGAGCAGTACTTC
CASLAETSGRARYEQYF
>NA|TRBD1|TRBJ2-1|TRBV27
TGTGCCAGCAGTCCAAAACCTCGGACAGGGAACAATGAGCAGTTCTTC
CASSPKPRTGNNEQFF
>NA|NA|TRBJ2-5|TRBV7-6
TGTGCCAGCAGCTTAGATTCGGAGACCCAGTACTTC
CASSLDSETQYF
>NA|TRBD1|TRBJ2-7|TRBV7-9
TGTGCCAGCAGCCAGAGGGACAGGGAGTCTAGCGAGCAGTACTTC
CASSQRDRESSEQYF
>once|NA|TRBJ1-1|TRBV7-2
TGTGCCAGCAGCTTACAGGTGAACACTGAAGCTTTCTTT
CASSLQVNTEAFF
>once|TRBD1|TRBJ1-6|TRBV7-9
TGTGCCAGCAGCCCCCGGGACAGGGGTCGGGGGAATTCACCCCTCCACTTT
CASSPRDRGRGNSPLHF
>few|TRBD1|TRBJ2-7|TRBV18
TGTGCCAGCTCACCGAGACAGGGGGGTTCCTACGAGCAGTACTTC
CASSPRQGGSYEQYF
>NA|NA|TRBJ1-5|TRBV4-1
TGCGCCAGCAGCCAAGTTAGTAGCAATCAGCCCCAGCATTTT
CASSQVSSNQPQHF
>NA|NA|TRBJ2-6|TRBV5-1
TGCGCCAGCAGCTTGCCCCTGTTATCCGGGGCCAACGTCCTGACTTTC
CASSLPLLSGANVLTF
>once|NA|TRBJ2-2|TRBV7-2
TGTGCCAGCAGCTTAGGGAGCACCGGGGAGCTGTTTTTT
CASSLGSTGELFF
>NA|NA|TRBJ2-2|TRBV21-1
TGTGCCAGTACCCGGTGGCTAGCGGCAGACACCGGGGAGCTGTTTTTT
CASTRWLAADTGELFF
>NA|NA|TRBJ2-4|TRBV4-2
TGTGCCAGCAGCCAAGATTCAATGGACAACCCAAACATTCAGTACTTC
CASSQDSMDNPNIQYF
>NA|TRBD1|TRBJ1-4|TRBV19
TGTGCCAGTACCCTACCACGCCCGGACAGGGGGGCTGAAAAACTGTTTTTT
CASTLPRPDRGAEKLFF
>NA|TRBD2|TRBJ2-7|TRBV5-1
TGCGCCAGCAGCCAGACGGCCATAGCGGGCTCCTACGAGCAGTACTTC
CASSQTAIAGSYEQYF
>NA|TRBD2|TRBJ2-3|TRBV7-2
TGTGCCAGCAGCCTACGGACTAGCGGGAGAGAGGATACGCAGTATTTT
CASSLRTSGREDTQYF
>NA|NA|TRBJ2-1|TRBV28
TGTGCCAGCAGGCAGACGGGAGAGGGCAATGAGCAGTTCTTC
CASRQTGEGNEQFF
>NA|TRBD1|TRBJ2-3|TRBV6-5
TGTGCCAGCAGACTACAGGGGGGCACAGATACGCAGTATTTT
CASRLQGGTDTQYF
>NA|NA|TRBJ2-6|TRBV7-6
TGTGCCAGCAGACCTACCCCAGGGCCTGGGGCCAACGTCCTGACTTTC
CASRPTPGPGANVLTF
>NA|NA|TRBJ1-5|TRBV15
TGTGCCACCAGCGACCTACGCCCAGGGCAGCCCCAGCATTTT
CATSDLRPGQPQHF
>few|NA|TRBJ2-7|TRBV27
TGTGCCAGCAGTTTTTGGGGCAACGAGCAGTACTTC
CASSFWGNEQYF
>few|NA|TRBJ1-1|TRBV6-6
TGTGCCAGCAGTTCGATCGGGGAAGCTTTCTTT
CASSSIGEAFF
>NA|TRBD1|TRBJ1-1|TRBV5-1
TGCGCCAGCAGCTCCGGGACAGGGTCTCCTGAAGCTTTCTTT
CASSSGTGSPEAFF
>NA|NA|TRBJ1-1|TRBV6-5
TGTGCCAGCAGTATCACAGGGAACACTGAAGCTTTCTTT
CASSITGNTEAFF
>NA|NA|TRBJ2-5|TRBV5-6
TGTGCCAGCAGCTTCCCCGCGCGTATGACCCAGTACTTC
CASSFPARMTQYF
>few|TRBD1|TRBJ1-1|TRBV7-9
TGTGCCAGCAGCCTGGGACAGTTAGGGGGAGCTTTCTTT
CASSLGQLGGAFF
>NA|NA|TRBJ2-5|TRBV7-9
TGTGCCAGCAGCTTAGGGAGGGGGCTAAACCAAGAGACCCAGTACTTC
CASSLGRGLNQETQYF
>NA|NA|TRBJ1-2|TRBV18
TGTGCCAGCTCACCACGAGAGGTATCCAACTATGGCTACACCTTC
CASSPREVSNYGYTF
>NA|TRBD1|TRBJ2-7|TRBV19
TGTGCCAGTAGTTTCTCCGGTGGGACAGGGACCTACGAGCAGTACTTC
CASSFSGGTGTYEQYF
>NA|NA|TRBJ1-2|TRBV4-2
TGTGCCAGCAGCCAAGTTCGGGACACATCTAACTATGGCTACACCTTC
CASSQVRDTSNYGYTF
>NA|TRBD1|TRBJ2-5|TRBV4-2
TGTGCCAGCAGCCAAGTCGGGACAGGCCAAACCCAAGAGACCCAGTACTTC
CASSQVGTGQTQETQYF
>NA|NA|TRBJ2-2|TRBV4-1
TGCGCCAGCAGCCTGGGACAAAACACCGGGGAGCTGTTTTTT
CASSLGQNTGELFF
>NA|TRBD1|TRBJ2-7|TRBV18
TGTGCCAGCTCACCCCTGACAGGGGAGACGCGCGAGCAGTACTTC
CASSPLTGETREQYF
>NA|TRBD1|TRBJ2-7|TRBV7-6
TGTGCCAGCAGCTCTTATAGGGGGCCTACGGGAAAATACGAGCAGTACTTC
CASSSYRGPTGKYEQYF
>NA|NA|TRBJ2-4|TRBV14
TGTGCCAGCAGCCACAGCGGCTCAAAAAACATTCAGTACTTC
CASSHSGSKNIQYF
>NA|NA|TRBJ2-6|TRBV5-1
TGCGCCAGCAGCGCCTCGGACAGTATATCTGGGGCCAACGTCCTGACTTTC
CASSASDSISGANVLTF
>NA|TRBD1|TRBJ1-6|TRBV15
TGTGCCACCAGCAGCTTCGGACAGGGAAAAATTAATTCACCCCTCCACTTT
CATSSFGQGKINSPLHF
>NA|TRBD1|TRBJ1-5|TRBV6-5
TGTGCCAGCAGGGGACAGGGTTGGAATCAGCCCCAGCATTTT
CASRGQGWNQPQHF
>NA|TRBD1|TRBJ2-5|TRBV28
TGTGCCAGCTACAGGGGGCAACGCCAAGAGACCCAGTACTTC
CASYRGQRQETQYF
>NA|NA|TRBJ2-1|TRBV6-1
TGTGCCAGCAGTCCCGAGTATTACAATGAGCAGTTCTTC
CASSPEYYNEQFF
>NA|TRBD1|TRBJ2-1|TRBV7-2
TGTGCCAGCAGCCCCGGGGGACAGGGGGCGTCGGGTGAGCAGTTCTTC
CASSPGGQGASGEQFF
>few|NA|TRBJ1-3|TRBV28
TGTGCCAGCAGTTTATTGCGGATTGGAAACACCATATATTTT
CASSLLRIGNTIYF